Only a few counts were recorded for the clone carrying this T cell receptor (beta chain). Its antigen is unidentified. This CDR3 is built from 15 residues. Germline-derived CDR1 and CDR2 are LNHNV and YYDKDF (reference sequence). The V gene lost 3 bases and the J gene lost 4 bases, with 15 bases spanning the gap. This sample was taken from a study of T cells in localized non-small cell lung cancer. The table came from immunoSEQ multiplex PCR; TCRdb's copy has only in-frame clones and leaves some out. The sample has approximately 31,000 clones, roughly three quarters seen once; the top ten hold 33%. Study-wide results and caveats: Appearance in adjacent lung was seen for a median 57 of the top 100 tumor clones. In uninvolved adjacent lung, T cell clonality reached its highest value, exceeding tumor.

The V and J genes are TRBV15 and TRBJ1-2; D is perhaps TRBD1 (5 bases). Sequencing was performed on peripheral blood, taken before any cancer treatment. This TCR derives from a male donor at least 60 years old with stage II squamous cell lung carcinoma. The CDR3 here is CATSSRDGVGYGYTF. Written as DNA, the CDR3 is TGTGCCACCAGCAGCCGGGACGGTGTGGGCTATGGCTACACCTTC. The whole variable domain, filled in from reference TRBV15 and TRBJ1-2, reads DAMVIQNPRYQVTQFGKPVTLSCSQTLNHNVMYWYQQKSSQAPKLLFHYYDKDFNNEADTPDNFQSRRPNTSFCFLDIRSPGLGDTAMYLCATSSRDGVGYGYTFGSGTRLTVV.